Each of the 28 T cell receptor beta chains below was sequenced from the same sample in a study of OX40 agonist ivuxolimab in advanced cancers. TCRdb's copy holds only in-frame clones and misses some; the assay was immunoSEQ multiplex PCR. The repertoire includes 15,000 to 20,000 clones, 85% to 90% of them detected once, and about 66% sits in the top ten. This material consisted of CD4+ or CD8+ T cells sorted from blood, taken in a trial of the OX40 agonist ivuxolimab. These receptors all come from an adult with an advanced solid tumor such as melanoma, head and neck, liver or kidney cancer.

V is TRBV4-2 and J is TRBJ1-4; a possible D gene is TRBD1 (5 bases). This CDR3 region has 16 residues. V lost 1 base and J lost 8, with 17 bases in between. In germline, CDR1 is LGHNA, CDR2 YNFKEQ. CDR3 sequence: CASSQGAGTLGEKLFF. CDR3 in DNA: TGTGCCAGCAGCCAAGGGGCCGGGACCCTGGGGGAAAAACTGTTTTTT.

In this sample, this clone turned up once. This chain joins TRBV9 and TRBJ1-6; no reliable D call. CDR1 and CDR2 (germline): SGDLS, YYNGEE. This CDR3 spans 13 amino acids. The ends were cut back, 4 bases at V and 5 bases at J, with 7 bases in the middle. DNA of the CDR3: TGTGCCAGCAGCACCCGGGATAATTCACCCCTCCACTTT. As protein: CASSTRDNSPLHF.

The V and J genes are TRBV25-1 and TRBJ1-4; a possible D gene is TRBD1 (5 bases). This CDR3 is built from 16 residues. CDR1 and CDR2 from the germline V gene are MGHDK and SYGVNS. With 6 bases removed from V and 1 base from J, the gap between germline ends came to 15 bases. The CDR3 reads CASSGIRGRTNEKLFF. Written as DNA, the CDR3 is TGTGCCAGCAGCGGAATACGGGGGAGAACTAATGAAAAACTGTTTTTT.

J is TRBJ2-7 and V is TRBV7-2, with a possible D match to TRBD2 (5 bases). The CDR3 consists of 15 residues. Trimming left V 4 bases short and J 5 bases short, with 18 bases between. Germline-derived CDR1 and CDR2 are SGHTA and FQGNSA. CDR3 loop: CASSSGGGSGNEQYF. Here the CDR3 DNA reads TGTGCCAGCAGCTCAGGAGGTGGTAGTGGAAACGAGCAGTACTTC.

The CDR3 here is CASSAIGGSYEQYF. The DNA of the CDR3 is TGTGCCAGCAGTGCGATTGGGGGCTCCTACGAGCAGTACTTC. The rearrangement uses TRBV6-1 and TRBJ2-7, with D perhaps being TRBD1 or TRBD2 (5 bases each). V lost 4 bases, J lost 0 bases, and 10 bases lay in between. The CDR3 loop spans 14 amino acids. The germline V gene has CDR1 MNHNS and CDR2 SASEGT.

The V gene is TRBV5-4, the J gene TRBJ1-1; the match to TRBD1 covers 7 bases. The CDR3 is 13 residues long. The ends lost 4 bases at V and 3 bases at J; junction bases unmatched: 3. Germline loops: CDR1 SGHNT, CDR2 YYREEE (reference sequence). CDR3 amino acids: CASSETGDTEAFF. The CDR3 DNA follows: TGTGCCAGCAGCGAAACAGGGGACACTGAAGCTTTCTTT. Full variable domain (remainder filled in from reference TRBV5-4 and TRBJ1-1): ETGVTQSPTHLIKTRGQQVTLRCSSQSGHNTVSWYQQALGQGPQFIFQYYREEENGRGNFPPRFSGLQFPNYSSELNVNALELDDSALYLCASSETGDTEAFFGQGTRLTVV.

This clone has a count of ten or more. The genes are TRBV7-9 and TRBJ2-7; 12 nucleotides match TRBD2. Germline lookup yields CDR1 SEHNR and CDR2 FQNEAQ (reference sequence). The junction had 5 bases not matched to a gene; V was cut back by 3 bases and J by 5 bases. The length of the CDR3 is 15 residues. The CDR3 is CASSFPTSGSDEQYF. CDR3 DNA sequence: TGTGCCAGCAGCTTTCCGACTAGCGGGAGCGACGAGCAGTACTTC.

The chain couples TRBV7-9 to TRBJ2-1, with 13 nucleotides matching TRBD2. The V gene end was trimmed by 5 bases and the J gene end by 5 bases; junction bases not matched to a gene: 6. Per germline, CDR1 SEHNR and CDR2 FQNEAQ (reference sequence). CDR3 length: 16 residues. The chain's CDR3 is CASSAPGLAGDNEQFF. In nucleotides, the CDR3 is TGTGCCAGCAGCGCCCCAGGACTAGCGGGAGACAATGAGCAGTTCTTC.

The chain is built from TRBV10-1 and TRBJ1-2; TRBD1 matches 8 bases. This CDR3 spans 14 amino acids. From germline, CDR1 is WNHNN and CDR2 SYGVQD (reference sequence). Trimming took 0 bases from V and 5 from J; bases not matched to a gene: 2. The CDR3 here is CASSESRTGYGYTF. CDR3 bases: TGCGCCAGCAGTGAGTCCCGGACAGGGTATGGCTACACCTTC.

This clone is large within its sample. The CDR3: CASSFRPAGVSGLDGYTF. Written as DNA, the CDR3 is TGTGCCAGCAGCTTCAGACCGGCGGGGGTTTCCGGCCTAGATGGCTACACCTTC. The rearrangement joins TRBV7-6 to TRBJ1-2; D is perhaps TRBD1 (5 bases). V gave up 3 bases and J gave up 6 bases, with 26 bases separating them. This CDR3 has 18 residues. Germline-derived CDR1 and CDR2 are SGHVS and FNYEAQ. Supplemented by reference TRBV7-6 and TRBJ1-2, the full variable domain reads GAGVSQSPRYKVTKRGQDVALRCDPISGHVSLYWYRQALGQGPEFLTYFNYEAQQDKSGLPNDRFSAERPEGSISTLTIQRTEQRDSAMYRCASSFRPAGVSGLDGYTFGSGTRLTVV.

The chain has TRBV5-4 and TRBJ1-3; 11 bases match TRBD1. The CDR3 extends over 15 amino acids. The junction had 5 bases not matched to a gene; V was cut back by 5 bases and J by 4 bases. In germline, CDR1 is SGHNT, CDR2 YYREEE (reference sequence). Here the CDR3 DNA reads TGTGCCAGCAGACCGGACAGGGGGCTCGGAAACACCATATATTTT. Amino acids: CASRPDRGLGNTIYF.

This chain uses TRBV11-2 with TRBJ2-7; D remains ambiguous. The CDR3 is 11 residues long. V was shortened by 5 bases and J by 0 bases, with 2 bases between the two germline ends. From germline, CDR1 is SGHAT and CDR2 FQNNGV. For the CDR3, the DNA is TGTGCCAGCAGCGACTCCTACGAGCAGTACTTC. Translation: CASSDSYEQYF.

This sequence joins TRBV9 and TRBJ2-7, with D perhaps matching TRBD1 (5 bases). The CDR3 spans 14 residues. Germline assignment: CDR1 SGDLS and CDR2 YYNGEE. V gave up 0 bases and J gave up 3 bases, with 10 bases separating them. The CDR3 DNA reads TGTGCCAGCAGCGTAGGGTCAGGACACTACGAGCAGTACTTC. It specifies CASSVGSGHYEQYF.

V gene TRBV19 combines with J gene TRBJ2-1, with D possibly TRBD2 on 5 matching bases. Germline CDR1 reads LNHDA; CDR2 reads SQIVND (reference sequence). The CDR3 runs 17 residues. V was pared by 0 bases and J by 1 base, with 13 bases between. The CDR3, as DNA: TGTGCCAGTAGTATAGATCCGGGGTTTATATCCTACAATGAGCAGTTCTTC. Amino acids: CASSIDPGFISYNEQFF.

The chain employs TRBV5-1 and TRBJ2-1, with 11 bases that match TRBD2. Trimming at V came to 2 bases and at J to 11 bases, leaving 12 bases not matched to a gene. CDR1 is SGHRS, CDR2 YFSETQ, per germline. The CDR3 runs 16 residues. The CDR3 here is CASSFGSSGRANKQFF. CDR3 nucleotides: TGCGCCAGCAGCTTTGGGAGTAGCGGGAGGGCTAATAAGCAGTTCTTC.

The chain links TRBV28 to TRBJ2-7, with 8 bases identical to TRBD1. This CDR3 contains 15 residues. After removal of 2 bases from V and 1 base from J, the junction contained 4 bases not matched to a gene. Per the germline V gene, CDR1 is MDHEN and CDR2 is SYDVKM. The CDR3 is CASSLGQGASYEQYF. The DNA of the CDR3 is TGTGCCAGCAGTTTAGGCCAGGGGGCTTCCTACGAGCAGTACTTC.

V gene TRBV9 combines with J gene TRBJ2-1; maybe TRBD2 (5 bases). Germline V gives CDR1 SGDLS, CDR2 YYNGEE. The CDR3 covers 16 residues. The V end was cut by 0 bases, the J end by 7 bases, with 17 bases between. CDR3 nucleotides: TGTGCCAGCAGCGTAGGGGGTGGGCCAAGGGAGAATGAGCAGTTCTTC. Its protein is CASSVGGGPRENEQFF.

Written as DNA, the CDR3 is TGTGCCAGCAGTGAAGTCTCCGGGACACAAGAGACCCAGTACTTC. Its translation is CASSEVSGTQETQYF. J is TRBJ2-5 and V is TRBV6-1; weak D call: TRBD1 (6 bases). V was pared by 1 base and J by 2 bases, with 11 bases between. CDR1 and CDR2 (germline): MNHNS, SASEGT. The CDR3 extends over 15 amino acids.

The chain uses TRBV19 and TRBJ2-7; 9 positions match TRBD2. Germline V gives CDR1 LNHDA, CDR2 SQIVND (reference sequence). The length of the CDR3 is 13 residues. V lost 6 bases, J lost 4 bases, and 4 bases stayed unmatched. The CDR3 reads CASSVTSGYEQYF. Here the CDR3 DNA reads TGTGCCAGTAGCGTAACTAGCGGGTACGAGCAGTACTTC.

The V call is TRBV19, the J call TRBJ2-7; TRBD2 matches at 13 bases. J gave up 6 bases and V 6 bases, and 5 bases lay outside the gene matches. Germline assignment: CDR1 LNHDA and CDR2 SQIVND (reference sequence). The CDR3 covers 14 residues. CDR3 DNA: TGTGCCAGTAGACCACTAGCGGGAGGGCTCGAGCAGTACTTC. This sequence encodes CASRPLAGGLEQYF.

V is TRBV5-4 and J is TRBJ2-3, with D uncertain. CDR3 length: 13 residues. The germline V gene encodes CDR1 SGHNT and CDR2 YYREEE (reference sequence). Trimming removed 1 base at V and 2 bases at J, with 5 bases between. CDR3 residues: CASSLHSTDTQYF. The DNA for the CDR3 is TGTGCCAGCAGCTTGCATTCCACAGATACGCAGTATTTT.

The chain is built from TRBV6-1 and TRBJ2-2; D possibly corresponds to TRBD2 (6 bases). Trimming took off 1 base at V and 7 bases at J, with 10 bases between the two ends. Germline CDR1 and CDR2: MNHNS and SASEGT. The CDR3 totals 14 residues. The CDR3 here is CASSEGLESGELFF. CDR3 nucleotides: TGTGCCAGCAGTGAAGGACTAGAAAGCGGGGAGCTGTTTTTT.

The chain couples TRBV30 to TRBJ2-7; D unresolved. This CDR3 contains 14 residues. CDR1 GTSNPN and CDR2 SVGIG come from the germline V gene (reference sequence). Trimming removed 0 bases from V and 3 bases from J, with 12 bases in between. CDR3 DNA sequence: TGTGCCTGGAGTGTACACAACAAAGACTACGAGCAGTACTTC. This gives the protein CAWSVHNKDYEQYF.

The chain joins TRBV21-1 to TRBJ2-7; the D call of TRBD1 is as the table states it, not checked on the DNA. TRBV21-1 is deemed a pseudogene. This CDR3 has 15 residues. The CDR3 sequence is CASSESLTEGNEQYF. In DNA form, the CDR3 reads TGTGCCAGCAGCGAAAGCCTGACAGAAGGAAACGAGCAGTACTTC.

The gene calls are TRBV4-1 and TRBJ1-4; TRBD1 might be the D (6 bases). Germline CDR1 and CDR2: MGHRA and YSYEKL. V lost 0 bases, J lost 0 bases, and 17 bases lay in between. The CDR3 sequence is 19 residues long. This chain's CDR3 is CASSQDALDSGSTNEKLFF. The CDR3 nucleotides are TGCGCCAGCAGCCAAGACGCCCTGGACAGCGGGTCAACTAATGAAAAACTGTTTTTT.

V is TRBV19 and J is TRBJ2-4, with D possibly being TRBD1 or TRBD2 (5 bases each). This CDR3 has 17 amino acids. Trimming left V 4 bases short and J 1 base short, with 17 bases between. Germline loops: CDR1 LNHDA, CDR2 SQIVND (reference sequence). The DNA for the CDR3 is TGTGCCAGTAGTACCCAAGGTTGGGGGTTGGCCAAAAACATTCAGTACTTC. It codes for CASSTQGWGLAKNIQYF.

This CDR3 is CASSPPPLAVEQFF. The CDR3 region has the DNA TGTGCCAGCAGCCCCCCTCCCCTAGCTGTCGAGCAGTTCTTC. This chain joins TRBV7-2 and TRBJ2-1, with D perhaps matching TRBD2 (5 bases). With 5 bases removed from V and 10 bases from J, the gap between germline ends came to 18 bases. Germline CDR1 reads SGHTA; CDR2 reads FQGNSA. The CDR3 totals 14 residues.

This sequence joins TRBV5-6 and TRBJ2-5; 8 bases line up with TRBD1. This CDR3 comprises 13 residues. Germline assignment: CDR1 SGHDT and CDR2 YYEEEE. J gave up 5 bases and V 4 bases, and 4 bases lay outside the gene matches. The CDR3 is CASSIQGDETQYF. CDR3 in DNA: TGTGCCAGCAGCATACAGGGGGATGAGACCCAGTACTTC.